The sequence of this TCR beta chain was determined in a study of shared clonotypes between healthy human individuals. V shed 5 bases and J 2 bases; nucleotides not matched to a gene: 4. The CDR3 runs 14 residues. Germline V gives CDR1 MDHEN, CDR2 SYDVKM. The table came from immunoSEQ multiplex PCR; TCRdb's copy has only in-frame clones and leaves some out. The sample consists of over a million clones, around 74% of them appearing once. Sequenced input: memory CD4+ T cells sorted from blood. Subset described: CD45RA-negative fraction. The J gene is TRBJ2-3, the V gene TRBV28; 7 bases are a match to TRBD1. This TCR was sampled from a man aged 18 to 30 in good health. CDR3 DNA sequence: TGTGCCAGCAGTACGGGACAGACCACAGATACGCAGTATTTT. This sequence encodes CASSTGQTTDTQYF. The complete variable domain, with remaining parts taken from reference TRBV28 and TRBJ2-3, reads DVKVTQSSRYLVKRTGEKVFLECVQDMDHENMFWYRQDPGLGLRLIYFSYDVKMKEKGDIPEGYSVSREKKERFSLILESASTNQTSMYLCASSTGQTTDTQYFGPGTRLTVL.